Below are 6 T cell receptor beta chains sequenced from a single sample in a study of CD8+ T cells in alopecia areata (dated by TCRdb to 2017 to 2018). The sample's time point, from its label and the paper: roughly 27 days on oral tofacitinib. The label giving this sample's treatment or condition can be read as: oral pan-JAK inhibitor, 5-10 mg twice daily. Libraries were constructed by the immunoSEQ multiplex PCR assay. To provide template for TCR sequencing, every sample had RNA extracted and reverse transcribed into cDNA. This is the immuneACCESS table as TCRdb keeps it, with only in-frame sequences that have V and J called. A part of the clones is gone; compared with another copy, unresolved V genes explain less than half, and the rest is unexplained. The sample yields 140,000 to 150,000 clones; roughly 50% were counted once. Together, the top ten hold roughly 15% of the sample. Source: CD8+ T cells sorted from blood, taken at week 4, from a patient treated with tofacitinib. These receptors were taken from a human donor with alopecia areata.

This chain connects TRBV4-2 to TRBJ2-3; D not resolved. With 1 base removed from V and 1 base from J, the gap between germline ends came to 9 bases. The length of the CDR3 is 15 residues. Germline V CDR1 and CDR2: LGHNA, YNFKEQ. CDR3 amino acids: CASSQAQAGTDTQYF. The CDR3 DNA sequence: TGTGCCAGCAGCCAAGCGCAGGCGGGCACAGATACGCAGTATTTT.

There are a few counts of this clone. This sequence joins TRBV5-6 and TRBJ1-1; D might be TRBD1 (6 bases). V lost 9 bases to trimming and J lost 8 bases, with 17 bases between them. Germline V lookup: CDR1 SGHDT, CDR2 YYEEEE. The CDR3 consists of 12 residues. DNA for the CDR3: TGTGCCACCGAGGGTATGGGGGGCGAAGCTTTCTTT. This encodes CATEGMGGEAFF.

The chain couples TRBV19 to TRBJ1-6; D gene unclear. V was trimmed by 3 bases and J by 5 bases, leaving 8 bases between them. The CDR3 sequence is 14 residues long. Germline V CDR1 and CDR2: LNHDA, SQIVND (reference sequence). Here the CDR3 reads CASSMTSHNSPLHF. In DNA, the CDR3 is TGTGCCAGTAGTATGACCAGCCATAATTCACCCCTCCACTTT.

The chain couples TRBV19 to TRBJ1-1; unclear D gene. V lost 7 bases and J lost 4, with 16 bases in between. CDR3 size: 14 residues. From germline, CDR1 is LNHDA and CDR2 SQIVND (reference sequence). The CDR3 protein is CASKNGQGGTEAFF. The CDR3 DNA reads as TGTGCCAGTAAGAACGGGCAAGGAGGCACTGAAGCTTTCTTT.

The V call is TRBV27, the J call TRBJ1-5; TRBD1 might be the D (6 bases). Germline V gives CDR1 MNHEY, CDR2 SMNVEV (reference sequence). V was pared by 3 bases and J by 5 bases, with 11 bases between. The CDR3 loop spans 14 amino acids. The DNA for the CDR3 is TGTGCCAGCAGTTTTGTGGGGGGCCATCAGCCCCAGCATTTT. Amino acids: CASSFVGGHQPQHF.

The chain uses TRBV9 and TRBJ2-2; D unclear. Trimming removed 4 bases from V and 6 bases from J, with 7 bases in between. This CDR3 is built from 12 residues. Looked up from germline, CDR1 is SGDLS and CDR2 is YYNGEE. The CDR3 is CASSPSPGELFF. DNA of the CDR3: TGTGCCAGCAGCCCCTCCCCCGGGGAGCTGTTTTTT. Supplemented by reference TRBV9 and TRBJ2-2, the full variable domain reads DSGVTQTPKHLITATGQRVTLRCSPRSGDLSVYWYQQSLDQGLQFLIQYYNGEERAKGNILERFSAQQFPDLHSELNLSSLELGDSALYFCASSPSPGELFFGEGSRLTVL.